This TCR beta chain is drawn from a study of T-cell memory formation after mild COVID-19. This clonotype was observed a few times. TCRdb re-analysed the 5' RACE reads in MiXCR, keeping a single row per CDR3 protein. The table has about 430,000 distinct CDR3 sequences, approximately 24% seen once. V gave up 1 base and J gave up 1 base, with 10 bases separating them. Germline V gene data show CDR1 as LGHNA and CDR2 as YNFKEQ. The length of the CDR3 is 15 residues. The V and J genes are TRBV4-2 and TRBJ2-5; D not resolved. The origin of this receptor is an adult woman who had mild COVID-19 (a few samples of this study predate the infection). Cell type and time point are not known. The material sequenced was PBMCs or a T cell subset sorted from them (not recorded which). The CDR3 DNA sequence: TGTGCCAGCAGCCAAGTTCAAGGCCGCCAAGAGACCCAGTACTTC. Residues: CASSQVQGRQETQYF.